These 30 T cell receptor beta chains share one sample of origin, sequenced in a study of cytomegalovirus exposure and HLA in healthy donors. The PCR ran on 60 Vbeta and 13 Jbeta primers. Only in-frame clones appear in the TCRdb table, and some are missing; sequencing was by immunoSEQ multiplex PCR. The profile shows fewer than 100,000 clones, more than 70% of them singletons. What was sequenced was PBMCs. All receptors come from a female donor in good health and CMV-seronegative.

CDR3 sequence: CASSLAKSDPNNEQFF. The CDR3 DNA is TGTGCCAGCAGCTTAGCGAAAAGCGACCCTAACAATGAGCAGTTCTTC. The chain carries TRBV7-9 and TRBJ2-1; D is ambiguous. Germline V CDR1 and CDR2: SEHNR, FQNEAQ (reference sequence). The V end was cut by 0 bases, the J end by 5 bases, with 14 bases between. The CDR3 runs to 16 residues.

V is TRBV18 and J is TRBJ1-1; weak D call: TRBD1 (5 bases). V was trimmed by 1 base and J by 0 bases, leaving 9 bases between them. Germline V gene lookup returns CDR1 KGHSH and CDR2 LQKENI. The CDR3 totals 15 residues. Here the CDR3 DNA reads TGTGCCAGCTCACCACGGGCGGGGGTGAACACTGAAGCTTTCTTT. It encodes CASSPRAGVNTEAFF.

V and J are TRBV5-1 and TRBJ2-7; D possibly corresponds to TRBD2 (5 bases). This CDR3 has 14 amino acids. Trimming cost V 0 bases and J 5 bases, with 12 bases left between them. Germline V gene data show CDR1 as SGHRS and CDR2 as YFSETQ. CDR3 bases: TGCGCCAGCAGCTTGGCGCCCCCTAGCCACGAGCAGTACTTC. This codes for CASSLAPPSHEQYF.

This clone was observed once. The rearrangement uses TRBV27 and TRBJ1-5; D may be TRBD1 (6 bases). With 2 bases removed from V and 5 bases from J, the gap between germline ends came to 10 bases. Germline loops: CDR1 MNHEY, CDR2 SMNVEV (reference sequence). The length of the CDR3 is 14 residues. The CDR3 region is CASSLIGGYQPQHF. The CDR3, as DNA: TGTGCCAGCAGTTTAATTGGGGGCTATCAGCCCCAGCATTTT.

The gene calls are TRBV28 and TRBJ2-5, with D perhaps matching TRBD1 (6 bases). The germline gives CDR1 MDHEN, CDR2 SYDVKM. The CDR3 is 13 residues long. V shed 8 bases and J shed 2 bases, with 12 bases lying between them. The CDR3 DNA sequence: TGTGCCAGCCTCCGAGGGACACAAGAGACCCAGTACTTC. Its protein is CASLRGTQETQYF.

The chain joins TRBV5-1 to TRBJ1-2, with 7 bases aligning to TRBD1. CDR1 is SGHRS, CDR2 YFSETQ, per germline. J lost 5 bases, V lost 5 bases, and 12 bases had no gene match. The CDR3 is made up of 15 amino acids. DNA of the CDR3: TGCGCCAGCAGGGTCACCGGGACAGCGATATATGGCTACACCTTC. Translating it yields CASRVTGTAIYGYTF.

The rearrangement links TRBV4-2 to TRBJ1-5, with 10 bases that match TRBD1. CDR1 and CDR2 (germline): LGHNA, YNFKEQ. Unmatched junction bases numbered 9, after V lost 1 base and J lost 6 bases. There are 17 residues in the CDR3. In DNA, the CDR3 is TGTGCCAGCAGCCAAGCCTCCGGGACAGGGGACGGTCAGCCCCAGCATTTT. Residues: CASSQASGTGDGQPQHF.

CDR3 residues: CASSLSGLAGRDEQFF. DNA for the CDR3: TGTGCCAGCAGCTTATCGGGACTAGCGGGACGGGATGAGCAGTTCTTC. This chain uses TRBV7-9 with TRBJ2-1; 13 bases fit TRBD2. The germline V gene encodes CDR1 SEHNR and CDR2 FQNEAQ (reference sequence). This CDR3 spans 16 amino acids. The V segment lost 2 bases and the J segment 8 bases; nucleotides outside the gene matches: 6.

The chain joins TRBV25-1 to TRBJ1-1; TRBD1 agrees at 8 bases. The CDR3 extends over 17 amino acids. V shed 6 bases and J 2 bases; nucleotides not matched to a gene: 14. Germline V gene data show CDR1 as MGHDK and CDR2 as SYGVNS. The CDR3 sequence: CASSERSGTGVNTEAFF. CDR3 coding DNA: TGTGCCAGCAGCGAACGCTCGGGGACAGGCGTTAACACTGAAGCTTTCTTT.

CDR3 bases: TGTGCCAGTAGTATCCAGAGGTTGAACACTGAAGCTTTCTTT. It encodes CASSIQRLNTEAFF. The rearrangement uses TRBV19 and TRBJ1-1, with D hard to call. CDR1 and CDR2 (germline): LNHDA, SQIVND (reference sequence). Trimming took off 3 bases at V and 0 bases at J, with 8 bases between the two ends. The CDR3 length is 14 residues. The full variable domain, its missing parts supplied by reference TRBV19 and TRBJ1-1, is DGGITQSPKYLFRKEGQNVTLSCEQNLNHDAMYWYRQDPGQGLRLIYYSQIVNDFQKGDIAEGYSVSREKKESFPLTVTSAQKNPTAFYLCASSIQRLNTEAFFGQGTRLTVV.

The V and J genes are TRBV19 and TRBJ2-7, with 8 bases lining up with TRBD1. CDR1 is LNHDA and CDR2 is SQIVND in the germline V gene (reference sequence). V gave up 5 bases and J gave up 6 bases; unmatched junction bases: 15. This CDR3 has 16 residues. The CDR3, as DNA: TGTGCCAGTAGTGCTCTCGGGACAGGTTGGATAGCCGAGCAGTACTTC. As protein: CASSALGTGWIAEQYF.

The CDR3 region is CASSKTEGPYGYTF. CDR3 coding DNA: TGTGCCAGCAGCAAAACTGAGGGCCCATATGGCTACACCTTC. The chain has TRBV21-1 and TRBJ1-2. TRBV21-1 constitutes a pseudogene. CDR3 size: 14 residues.

The chain employs TRBV30 and TRBJ2-4, with 7 bases lining up with TRBD2. Losses at the gene ends were 8 bases for V and 3 bases for J; bases not matched to a gene: 7. Germline assignment: CDR1 GTSNPN and CDR2 SVGIG (reference sequence). The CDR3 is made up of 13 amino acids. CDR3 bases: TGTGCCAGAGGGGAGGGGATCAAAAACATTCAGTACTTC. Its translation is CARGEGIKNIQYF.

The chain recombines TRBV10-3 with TRBJ1-5; D may be TRBD1 (5 bases). CDR1 and CDR2 (germline): ENHRY, SYGVKD. The CDR3 contains 14 residues. V shed 7 bases and J shed 2 bases, with 12 bases lying between them. The CDR3 loop reads CAITGGMGNQPQHF. In DNA, the CDR3 is TGTGCCATCACCGGGGGTATGGGCAATCAGCCCCAGCATTTT.

This clone was counted only a few times. The chain links TRBV4-3 to TRBJ1-3; no clear D gene. The CDR3 contains 15 residues. Germline V gene data show CDR1 as LGHNA and CDR2 as YSLEER. V was cut by 2 bases and J by 0 bases, with 8 bases left in between. In DNA form, the CDR3 reads TGCGCCAGCAGCCAACTGGGAGACTCTGGAAACACCATATATTTT. It encodes CASSQLGDSGNTIYF.

This chain links TRBV11-1 with TRBJ2-6; D may be TRBD1 (5 bases). This CDR3 region has 16 residues. V was shortened by 4 bases and J by 1 base, with 11 bases between the two germline ends. The germline V gene encodes CDR1 SGHAT and CDR2 FQDESV (reference sequence). The CDR3 here is CASSYLRESGANVLTF. The CDR3 region has the DNA TGTGCCAGCAGCTACCTCAGGGAATCTGGGGCCAACGTCCTGACTTTC.

This rearrangement joins TRBV7-6 to TRBJ2-7; 8 positions match TRBD2. Germline V lookup: CDR1 SGHVS, CDR2 FNYEAQ. This CDR3 comprises 14 residues. V lost 3 bases and J lost 2; bases outside the gene matches: 3. CDR3 sequence (DNA): TGTGCCAGCAGCTTGGGAGCGGGAGCCTACGAGCAGTACTTC. Amino acids: CASSLGAGAYEQYF.

The J gene is TRBJ1-1, the V gene TRBV7-6; a possible D gene is TRBD1 (5 bases). The CDR3 has 14 amino acids. The germline V gene encodes CDR1 SGHVS and CDR2 FNYEAQ. Trimming left V 6 bases short and J 0 bases short, with 11 bases between. The CDR3 sequence is CASRLTDLNTEAFF. For the CDR3, the DNA is TGTGCCAGCAGACTGACAGATCTGAACACTGAAGCTTTCTTT.

The CDR3 bases are TGTGCCAGCAGCCCAGTGAAAAACTATGGCTACACCTTC. As protein: CASSPVKNYGYTF. The rearrangement joins TRBV11-2 to TRBJ1-2; unclear D gene. Trimming left V 5 bases short and J 2 bases short, with 9 bases between. CDR1 and CDR2 from the germline V gene are SGHAT and FQNNGV. The CDR3 loop spans 13 amino acids.

The V gene is TRBV5-8, the J gene TRBJ2-5; 8 nucleotides align to TRBD1. CDR1 is SGHTS and CDR2 is YDEGEE in the germline V gene. The CDR3 is 15 amino acids. V shed 4 bases and J 5 bases; nucleotides not matched to a gene: 10. CDR3 in amino acids: CASSPTGEGGETQYF. CDR3 DNA: TGTGCCAGCAGCCCGACAGGGGAAGGGGGTGAGACCCAGTACTTC.

In the case of this clone: The junction differs from germline at one of its ends, possibly a read error. The chain has TRBV2 and TRBJ2-5; no clear D gene. The V gene's germline CDR1 is SNHLY and CDR2 FYNNEI. The CDR3 covers 12 residues. The CDR3 sequence: CASMATVEAQYF. The CDR3 coding sequence is TGTGCCAGCATGGCCACGGTAGAGGCCCAGTACTTC.

The V and J genes are TRBV10-2 and TRBJ2-7; D is undetermined. The germline V gene has CDR1 WSHSY and CDR2 SAAADI. The CDR3 consists of 15 residues. Trimming shortened V by 6 bases and J by 0 bases, and 15 bases separated the two germline ends. This CDR3 reads CASSQSYRGSYEQYF. The CDR3 bases are TGCGCCAGCAGCCAGTCGTACCGAGGCTCCTACGAGCAGTACTTC.

The chain couples TRBV6-1 to TRBJ2-7; 12 bases are a match to TRBD1. The CDR3 has 19 residues. Germline V gene lookup returns CDR1 MNHNS and CDR2 SASEGT. The V gene end was trimmed by 0 bases and the J gene end by 1 base; junction bases not matched to a gene: 10. The CDR3 region is CASSEATPGQGALSYEQYF. CDR3 DNA: TGTGCCAGCAGTGAAGCGACTCCGGGACAGGGGGCACTATCCTACGAGCAGTACTTC.

This clone has only a few counts. The sample holds other DNA sequences that translate to the same CDR3. The V call is TRBV29-1, the J call TRBJ1-5, with a weak D call TRBD1 (5 bases). Trimming pared 6 bases from V and 4 bases from J, leaving 16 bases between. The CDR3 is made up of 14 amino acids. CDR1 SQVTM and CDR2 ANQGSEA come from the germline V gene. The CDR3 is CSVRGGPGNQPQHF. The CDR3 nucleotides read TGCAGCGTCCGAGGAGGGCCAGGGAATCAGCCCCAGCATTTT. Together with reference TRBV29-1 and TRBJ1-5, the CDR3 gives the full variable domain: SAVISQKPSRDICQRGTSLTIQCQVDSQVTMMFWYRQQPGQSLTLIATANQGSEATYESGFVIDKFPISRPNLTFSTLTVSNMSPEDSSIYLCSVRGGPGNQPQHFGDGTRLSIL.

This clone appeared a single time. The V and J genes are TRBV30 and TRBJ2-3, with TRBD1 identical over 8 bases. CDR3 size: 14 residues. Germline loops: CDR1 GTSNPN, CDR2 SVGIG (reference sequence). The V and J ends lost 6 bases and 0 bases, in that order; junction bases with no gene match: 5. The CDR3 region has the DNA TGTGCCTGTACCGGGACAGGTAGCACAGATACGCAGTATTTT. Translated, it gives CACTGTGSTDTQYF. Full variable domain (remainder filled in from reference TRBV30 and TRBJ2-3): SQTIHQWPATLVQPVGSPLSLECTVEGTSNPNLYWYRQAAGRGLQLLFYSVGIGQISSEVPQNLSASRPQDRQFILSSKKLLLSDSGFYLCACTGTGSTDTQYFGPGTRLTVL.

V gene TRBV30 combines with J gene TRBJ2-7; 9 positions match TRBD1. The trim removed 3 bases at V and 6 bases at J, leaving 9 bases unmatched. The CDR3 totals 14 residues. Germline values: CDR1 GTSNPN, CDR2 SVGIG (reference sequence). The CDR3 DNA is TGTGCCTGGAGATATCGGGGACAGGGTGGCGAGCAGTACTTC. As protein: CAWRYRGQGGEQYF.

V usage is TRBV5-5 and J usage is TRBJ1-2, with a weak D call TRBD1 (6 bases). The CDR3 is 16 amino acids. Germline assignment: CDR1 SGHKS and CDR2 YYEKEE (reference sequence). V lost 1 base and J lost 8, with 21 bases in between. In nucleotides, the CDR3 is TGTGCCAGCAGCTTGATCCCAACCAGGGGTTGGGACGGCTACACCTTC. As protein: CASSLIPTRGWDGYTF.

The chain employs TRBV6-5 and TRBJ2-7; D gene unclear. This CDR3 spans 13 amino acids. V was cut by 2 bases and J by 3 bases, with 8 bases left in between. The germline V gene has CDR1 MNHEY and CDR2 SVGAGI. This chain's CDR3 is CASSYKRSYEQYF. CDR3 nucleotide sequence: TGTGCCAGCAGTTACAAGAGGAGCTACGAGCAGTACTTC.

The sample holds a few counts of this clone. The chain recombines TRBV6-5 with TRBJ1-3; D is unclear. The germline V gene encodes CDR1 MNHEY and CDR2 SVGAGI. Trimming stripped 6 bases from V and 0 bases from J, with 12 bases between. The CDR3 contains 15 residues. The CDR3: CASSPRPSSGNTIYF. CDR3 DNA: TGTGCCAGCAGCCCCAGGCCCAGCTCTGGAAACACCATATATTTT.

The CDR3 loop reads CASSYMLAGNNEQFF. CDR3 DNA sequence: TGTGCCAGCAGTTACATGCTAGCGGGGAACAATGAGCAGTTCTTC. V is TRBV6-5 and J is TRBJ2-1, with 9 positions matching TRBD2. The length of the CDR3 is 15 residues. V lost 2 bases, J lost 5 bases, and 4 bases stayed unmatched. The germline V gene encodes CDR1 MNHEY and CDR2 SVGAGI.